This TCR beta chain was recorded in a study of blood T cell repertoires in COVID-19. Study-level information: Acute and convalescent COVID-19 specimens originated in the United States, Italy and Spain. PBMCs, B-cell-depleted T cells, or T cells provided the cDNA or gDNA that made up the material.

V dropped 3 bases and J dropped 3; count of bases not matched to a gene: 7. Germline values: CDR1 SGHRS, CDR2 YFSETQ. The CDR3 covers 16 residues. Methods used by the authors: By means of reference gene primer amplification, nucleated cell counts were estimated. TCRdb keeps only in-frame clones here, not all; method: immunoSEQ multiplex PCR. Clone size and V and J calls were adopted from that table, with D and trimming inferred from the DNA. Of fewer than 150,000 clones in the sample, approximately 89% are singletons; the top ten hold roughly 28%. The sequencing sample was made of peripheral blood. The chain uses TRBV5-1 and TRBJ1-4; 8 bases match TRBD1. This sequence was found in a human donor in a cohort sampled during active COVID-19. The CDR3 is CASSSARDRPNEKLFF. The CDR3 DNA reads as TGCGCCAGCAGCTCAGCCCGGGACAGGCCTAATGAAAAACTGTTTTTT. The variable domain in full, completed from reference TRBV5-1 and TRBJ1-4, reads KAGVTQTPRYLIKTRGQQVTLSCSPISGHRSVSWYQQTPGQGLQFLFEYFSETQRNKGNFPGRFSGRQFSNSRSEMNVSTLELGDSALYLCASSSARDRPNEKLFFGSGTQLSVL.